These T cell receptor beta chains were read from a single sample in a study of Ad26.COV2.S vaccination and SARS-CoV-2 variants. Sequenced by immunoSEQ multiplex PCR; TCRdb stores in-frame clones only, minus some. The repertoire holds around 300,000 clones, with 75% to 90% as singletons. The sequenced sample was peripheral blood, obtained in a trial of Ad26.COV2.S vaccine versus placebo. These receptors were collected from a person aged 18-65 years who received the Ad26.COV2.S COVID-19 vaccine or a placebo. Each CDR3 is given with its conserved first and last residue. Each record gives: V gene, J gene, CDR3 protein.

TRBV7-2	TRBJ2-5	CASTYSGGGQETQYF
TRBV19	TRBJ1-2	CASSIDPGQPTLYTF
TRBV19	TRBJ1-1	CASSAGAVVTEAFF
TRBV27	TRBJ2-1	CASSLYSGYNEQFF
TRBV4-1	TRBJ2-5	CASSQASVGGETQYF
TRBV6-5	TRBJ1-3	CATLDRENTIYF
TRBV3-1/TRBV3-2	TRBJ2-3	CASSGLAGNTDTQYF
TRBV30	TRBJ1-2	CAWNPIAGSYTF
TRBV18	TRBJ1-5	CASSPLDNSQPQHF
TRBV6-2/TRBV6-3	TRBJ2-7	CASSPTGTSGYYEQYF
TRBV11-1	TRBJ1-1	CASSPLQAKGEAFF
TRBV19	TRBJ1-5	CASSSVSGLSNQPQHF
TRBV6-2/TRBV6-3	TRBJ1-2	CASSSPQGRHGYTF
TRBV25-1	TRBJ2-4	CASSGTKPRNIQYF
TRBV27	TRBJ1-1	CASSSIAIRVDTEAFF
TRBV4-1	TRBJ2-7	CASSRTPSGLTGGNYEQYF
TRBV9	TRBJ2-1	CASSVRGTNEQFF
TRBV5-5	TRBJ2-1	CASSLAGTGTYNEQFF
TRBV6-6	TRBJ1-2	CAGYETGYGYTF
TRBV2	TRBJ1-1	CASSDIRGMNTEAFF
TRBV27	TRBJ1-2	CASSLVGTLYGYTF
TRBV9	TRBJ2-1	CASSGSRLAGGEQFF
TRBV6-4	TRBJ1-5	CASNHSRGPPLGQPQHF
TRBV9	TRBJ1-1	CASSVIEGAKAFF
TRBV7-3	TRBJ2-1	CASSPRAGAVDEQFF
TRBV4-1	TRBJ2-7	CASSQAPSGSYEQYF
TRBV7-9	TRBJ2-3	CASSPRRGGAVATDTQYF
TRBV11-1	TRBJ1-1	CASSLEVLGNTEAFF
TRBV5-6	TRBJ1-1	CASSLLENTEAFF
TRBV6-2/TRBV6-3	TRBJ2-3	CASSLFLQTESSTDTQYF
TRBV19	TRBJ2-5	CASSIVFSGETQYF
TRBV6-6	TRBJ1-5	CASTPNRDRDNQPQHF
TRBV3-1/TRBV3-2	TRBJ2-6	CASSQEGVPGANVLTF
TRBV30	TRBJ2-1	CAWNKWGKYNEQFF
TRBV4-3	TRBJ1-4	CASSLQGVSTNEKLFF
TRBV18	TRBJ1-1	CASADRIGASTEAFF
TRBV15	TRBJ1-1	CATTYRTGLNTEAFF
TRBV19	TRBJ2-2	CASSSASDPKAGELFF
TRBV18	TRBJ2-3	CASRLSQWTDTQYF
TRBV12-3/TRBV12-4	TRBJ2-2	CASSLNSPGELFF
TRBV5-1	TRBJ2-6	CASSLRGVGTNVLTF
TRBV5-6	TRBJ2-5	CASSLRETQYF
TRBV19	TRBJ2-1	CASSRTGTGGLRNEQFF
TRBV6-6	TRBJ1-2	CASRPSGEANYGYTF